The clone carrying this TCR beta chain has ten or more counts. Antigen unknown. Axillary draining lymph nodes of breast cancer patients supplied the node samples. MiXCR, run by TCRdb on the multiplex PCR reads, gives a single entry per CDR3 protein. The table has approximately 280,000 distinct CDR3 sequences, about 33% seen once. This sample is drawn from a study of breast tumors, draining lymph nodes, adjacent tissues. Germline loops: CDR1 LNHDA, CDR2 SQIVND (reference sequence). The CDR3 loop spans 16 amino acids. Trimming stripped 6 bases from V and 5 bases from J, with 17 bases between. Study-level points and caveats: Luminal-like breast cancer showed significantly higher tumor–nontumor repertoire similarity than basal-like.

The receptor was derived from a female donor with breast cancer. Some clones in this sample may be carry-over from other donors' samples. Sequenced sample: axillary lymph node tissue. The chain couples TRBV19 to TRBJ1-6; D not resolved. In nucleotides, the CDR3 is TGTGCCAGTAGGCGAGGAGGAAACAGAGATAATTCACCCCTCCACTTT. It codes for CASRRGGNRDNSPLHF.